The source of this TCR beta chain is a study of T cells in Graves' hyperthyroidism and ophthalmopathy. Whole-study context: Prior to any treatment, at the point of initial diagnosis, peripheral blood was collected.

Trimming took off 0 bases at V and 0 bases at J, with 15 bases between the two ends. The germline CDR1 and CDR2 sequences are DFQATT and SNEGSKA (reference sequence). The CDR3 covers 16 residues. Recently diagnosed hyperthyroidism of less than 2 months' duration affected patients aged 18 to 65. Cells are PBMCs isolated from 10 ml of fresh blood. This clonotype was counted between two and nine times. RNA transcripts yielded amplified TCR beta CDR3 regions. HTBI primers were the set used in a first-round RT-PCR of the TCR CDR3. Via MiXCR, TCRdb re-called the multiplex PCR reads, giving one row per CDR3 protein. The sample gives about 690,000 distinct CDR3 sequences, 17% of which show up once; roughly a sixth is in the top ten.

The chain joins TRBV20-1 to TRBJ2-7; possible D gene TRBD2, 6 bases. The TCR comes from a man aged 45 to 65 with Graves' hyperthyroidism. The source material was blood. The CDR3 protein is CSARDSTAGSSYEQYF. CDR3 DNA: TGCAGTGCTAGAGATTCTACAGCGGGTAGCTCCTACGAGCAGTACTTC.